This T cell receptor (beta chain) was sequenced for a study of response to subunit inactivated influenza vaccine. Study-wide results and caveats: Authors suggested few new T cells are recruited by each seasonal influenza vaccination.

TCRdb re-called the RT-PCR reads through MiXCR, storing one row per CDR3 protein. This sample has about 800,000 distinct CDR3 sequences, with less than 25% found just once. The CDR3 is 15 residues long. V was trimmed by 2 bases and J by 1 base, leaving 9 bases between them. Germline lookup yields CDR1 SGHKS and CDR2 YYEKEE (reference sequence). The sample holds a few counts of this clonotype. No antigen is known for it. This receptor was identified in a man over 45 who received an inactivated influenza vaccine. The chain links TRBV5-5 to TRBJ2-2; tentatively, D is TRBD1 (5 bases). The sample in question was PBMCs from blood, obtained about 5 days after vaccination. DNA for the CDR3: TGTGCCAGCAGCTTCCTTGGACAGAACACCGGGGAGCTGTTTTTT. It yields the protein CASSFLGQNTGELFF.